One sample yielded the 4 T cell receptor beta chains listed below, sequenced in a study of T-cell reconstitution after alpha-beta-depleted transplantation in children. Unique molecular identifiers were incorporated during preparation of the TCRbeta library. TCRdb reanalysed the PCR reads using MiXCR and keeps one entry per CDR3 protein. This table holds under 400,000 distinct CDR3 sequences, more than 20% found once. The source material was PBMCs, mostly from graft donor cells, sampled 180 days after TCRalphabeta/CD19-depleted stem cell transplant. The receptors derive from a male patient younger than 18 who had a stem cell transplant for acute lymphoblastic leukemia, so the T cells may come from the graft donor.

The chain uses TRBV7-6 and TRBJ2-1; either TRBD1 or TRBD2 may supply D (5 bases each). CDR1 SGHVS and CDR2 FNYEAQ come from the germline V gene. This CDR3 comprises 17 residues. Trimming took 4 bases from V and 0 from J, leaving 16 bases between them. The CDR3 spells CASSWRWGPLSYNEQFF. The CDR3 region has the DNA TGTGCCAGCAGCTGGCGATGGGGACCCCTCTCCTACAATGAGCAGTTCTTC.

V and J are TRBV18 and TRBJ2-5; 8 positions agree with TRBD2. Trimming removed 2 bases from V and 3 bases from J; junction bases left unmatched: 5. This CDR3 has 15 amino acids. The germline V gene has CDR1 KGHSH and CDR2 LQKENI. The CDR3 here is CASSPRKLAEETQYF. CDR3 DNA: TGTGCCAGCTCACCAAGGAAACTAGCGGAAGAGACCCAGTACTTC.

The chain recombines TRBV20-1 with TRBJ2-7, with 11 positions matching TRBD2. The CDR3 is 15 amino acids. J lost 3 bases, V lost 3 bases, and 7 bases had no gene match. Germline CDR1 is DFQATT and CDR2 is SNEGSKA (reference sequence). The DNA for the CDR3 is TGCAGTGCTAGTCCACTAGCGGGAGTGGACTACGAGCAGTACTTC. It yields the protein CSASPLAGVDYEQYF.

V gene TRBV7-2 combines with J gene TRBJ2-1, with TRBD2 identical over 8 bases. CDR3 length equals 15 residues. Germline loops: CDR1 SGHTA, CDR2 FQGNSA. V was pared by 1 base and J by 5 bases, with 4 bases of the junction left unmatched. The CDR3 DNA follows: TGTGCCAGCAGCTTAGAACTAGCGGCCCACAATGAGCAGTTCTTC. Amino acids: CASSLELAAHNEQFF.